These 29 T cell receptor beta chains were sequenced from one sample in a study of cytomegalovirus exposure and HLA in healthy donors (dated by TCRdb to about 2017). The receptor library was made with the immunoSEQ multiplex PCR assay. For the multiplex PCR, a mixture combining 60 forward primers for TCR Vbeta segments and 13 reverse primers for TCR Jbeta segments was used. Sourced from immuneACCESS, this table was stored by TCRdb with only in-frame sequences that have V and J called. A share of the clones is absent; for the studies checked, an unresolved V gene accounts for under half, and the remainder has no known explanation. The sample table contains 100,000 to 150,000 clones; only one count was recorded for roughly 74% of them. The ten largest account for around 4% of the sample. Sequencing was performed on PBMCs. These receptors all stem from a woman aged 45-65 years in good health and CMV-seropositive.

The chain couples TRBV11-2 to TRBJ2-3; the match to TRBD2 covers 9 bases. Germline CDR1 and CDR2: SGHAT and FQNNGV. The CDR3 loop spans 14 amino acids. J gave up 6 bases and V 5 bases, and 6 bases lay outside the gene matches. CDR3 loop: CASSPRGGRDTQYF. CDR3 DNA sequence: TGTGCCAGCAGCCCGCGGGGGGGCCGGGATACGCAGTATTTT.

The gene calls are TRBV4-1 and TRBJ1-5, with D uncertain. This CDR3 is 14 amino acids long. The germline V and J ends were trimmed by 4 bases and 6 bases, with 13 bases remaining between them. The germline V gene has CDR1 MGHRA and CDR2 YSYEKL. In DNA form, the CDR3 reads TGCGCCAGCAGCCTAGACGGGTTCGGTCAGCCCCAGCATTTT. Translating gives CASSLDGFGQPQHF.

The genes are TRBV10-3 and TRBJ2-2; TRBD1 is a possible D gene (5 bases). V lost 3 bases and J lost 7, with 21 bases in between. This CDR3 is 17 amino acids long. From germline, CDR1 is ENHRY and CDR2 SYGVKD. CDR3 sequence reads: CAISDALIQVEGGELFF. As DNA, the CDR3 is TGTGCCATCAGTGATGCTTTGATACAGGTTGAAGGCGGGGAGCTGTTTTTT.

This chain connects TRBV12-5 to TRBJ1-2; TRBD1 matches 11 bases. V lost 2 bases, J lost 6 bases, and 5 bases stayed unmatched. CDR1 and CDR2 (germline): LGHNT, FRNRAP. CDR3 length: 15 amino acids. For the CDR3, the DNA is TGTGCTAGTGGTTTGCCACCGGGACAGGGGGATGGCTACACCTTC. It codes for CASGLPPGQGDGYTF. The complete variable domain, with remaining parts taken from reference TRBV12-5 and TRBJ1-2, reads DARVTQTPRHKVTEMGQEVTMRCQPILGHNTVFWYRQTMMQGLELLAYFRNRAPLDDSGMPKDRFSAEMPDATLATLKIQPSEPRDSAVYFCASGLPPGQGDGYTFGSGTRLTVV.

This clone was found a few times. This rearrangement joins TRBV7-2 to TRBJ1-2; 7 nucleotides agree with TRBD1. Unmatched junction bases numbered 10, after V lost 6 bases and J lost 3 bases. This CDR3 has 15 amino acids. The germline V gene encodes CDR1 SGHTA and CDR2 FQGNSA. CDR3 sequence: CASSPTQGVHYGYTF. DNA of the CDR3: TGTGCCAGCAGTCCAACGCAGGGGGTTCACTATGGCTACACCTTC.

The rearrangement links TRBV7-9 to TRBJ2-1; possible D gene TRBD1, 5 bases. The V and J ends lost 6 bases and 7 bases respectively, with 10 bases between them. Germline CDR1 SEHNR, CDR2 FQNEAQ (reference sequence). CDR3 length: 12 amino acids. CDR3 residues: CASRGPGNEQFF. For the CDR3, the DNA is TGTGCCAGCAGGGGGCCTGGAAATGAGCAGTTCTTC.

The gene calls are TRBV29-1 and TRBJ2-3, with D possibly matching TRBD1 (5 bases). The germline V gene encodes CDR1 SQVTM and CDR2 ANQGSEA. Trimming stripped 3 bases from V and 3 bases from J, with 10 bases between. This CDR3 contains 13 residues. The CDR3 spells CSVDQGGTDTQYF. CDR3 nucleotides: TGCAGCGTTGATCAGGGTGGGACAGATACGCAGTATTTT.

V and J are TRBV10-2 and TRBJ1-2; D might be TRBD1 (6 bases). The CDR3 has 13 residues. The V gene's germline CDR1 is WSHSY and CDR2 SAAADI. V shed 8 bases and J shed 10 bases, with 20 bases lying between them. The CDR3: CASGVDRPSSYTF. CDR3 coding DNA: TGCGCCAGCGGGGTAGACAGGCCTTCTTCCTACACCTTC.

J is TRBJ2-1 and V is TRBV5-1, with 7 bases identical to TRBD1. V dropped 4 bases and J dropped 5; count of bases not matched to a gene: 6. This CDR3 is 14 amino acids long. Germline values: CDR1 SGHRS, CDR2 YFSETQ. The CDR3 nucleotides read TGCGCCAGCAGCCCCGGCACAGGGGACAATGAGCAGTTCTTC. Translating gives CASSPGTGDNEQFF. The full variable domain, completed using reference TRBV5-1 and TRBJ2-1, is KAGVTQTPRYLIKTRGQQVTLSCSPISGHRSVSWYQQTPGQGLQFLFEYFSETQRNKGNFPGRFSGRQFSNSRSEMNVSTLELGDSALYLCASSPGTGDNEQFFGPGTRLTVL.

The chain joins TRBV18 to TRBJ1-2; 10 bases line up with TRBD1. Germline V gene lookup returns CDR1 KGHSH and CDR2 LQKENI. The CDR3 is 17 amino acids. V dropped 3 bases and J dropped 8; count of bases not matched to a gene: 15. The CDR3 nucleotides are TGTGCCAGCTCACCGGGACAGGGGATCTCTAACTATGGAGGCTACACCTTC. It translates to CASSPGQGISNYGGYTF.

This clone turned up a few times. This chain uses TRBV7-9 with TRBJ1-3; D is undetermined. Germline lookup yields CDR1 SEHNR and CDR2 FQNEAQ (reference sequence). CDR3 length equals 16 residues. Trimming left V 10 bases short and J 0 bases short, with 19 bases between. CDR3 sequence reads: CATGVLPGSSGNTIYF. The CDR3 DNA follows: TGTGCCACGGGAGTCCTACCGGGTTCCTCTGGAAACACCATATATTTT.

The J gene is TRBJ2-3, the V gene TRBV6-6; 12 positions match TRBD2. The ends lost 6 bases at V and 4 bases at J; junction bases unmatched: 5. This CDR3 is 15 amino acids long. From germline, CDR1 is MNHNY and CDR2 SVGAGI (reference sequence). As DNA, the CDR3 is TGTGCCAGCAGCTTGACTAGCGGGGGATCAGATACGCAGTATTTT. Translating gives CASSLTSGGSDTQYF.

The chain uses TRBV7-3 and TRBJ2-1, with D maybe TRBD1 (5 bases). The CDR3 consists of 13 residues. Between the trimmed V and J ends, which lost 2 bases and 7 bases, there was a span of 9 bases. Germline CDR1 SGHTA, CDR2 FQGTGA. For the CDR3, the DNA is TGTGCCAGCAGCTTAGCTAAGGGGAATGAGCAGTTCTTC. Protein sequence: CASSLAKGNEQFF.

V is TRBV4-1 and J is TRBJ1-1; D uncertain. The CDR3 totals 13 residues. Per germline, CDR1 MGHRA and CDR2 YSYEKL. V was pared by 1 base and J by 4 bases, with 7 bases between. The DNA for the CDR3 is TGCGCCAGCAGCCAAGTAGCGGGCACTGAAGCTTTCTTT. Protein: CASSQVAGTEAFF.

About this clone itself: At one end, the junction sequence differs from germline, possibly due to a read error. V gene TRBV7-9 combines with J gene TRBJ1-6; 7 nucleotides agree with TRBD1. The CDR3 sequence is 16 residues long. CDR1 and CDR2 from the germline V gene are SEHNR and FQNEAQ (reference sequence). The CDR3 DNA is TGTTCCAGCAGTCGACCGTCGACAGGGCCGTTATCACCCCTCCACTTT. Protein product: CSSSRPSTGPLSPLHF.

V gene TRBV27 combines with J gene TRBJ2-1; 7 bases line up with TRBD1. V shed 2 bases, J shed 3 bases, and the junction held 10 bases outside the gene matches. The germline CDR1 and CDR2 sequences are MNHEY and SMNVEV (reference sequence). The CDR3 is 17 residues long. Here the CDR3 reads CASSLPGQVSNYNEQFF. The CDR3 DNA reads TGTGCCAGCAGTTTACCTGGACAGGTATCAAACTACAATGAGCAGTTCTTC.

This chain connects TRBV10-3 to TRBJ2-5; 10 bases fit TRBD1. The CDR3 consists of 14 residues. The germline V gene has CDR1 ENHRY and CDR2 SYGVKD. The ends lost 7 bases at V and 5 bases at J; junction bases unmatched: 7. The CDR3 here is CAITPGQGGETQYF. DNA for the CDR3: TGTGCCATCACCCCCGGACAGGGGGGGGAGACCCAGTACTTC.

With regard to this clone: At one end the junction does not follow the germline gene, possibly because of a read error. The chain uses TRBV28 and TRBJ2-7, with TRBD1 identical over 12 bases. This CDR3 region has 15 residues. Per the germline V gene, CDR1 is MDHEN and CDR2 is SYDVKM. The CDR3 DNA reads TGTGCCAGCAGTCGCTCCGGGACAGGGGGCGACGCGCGAAACTTC. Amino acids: CASSRSGTGGDARNF. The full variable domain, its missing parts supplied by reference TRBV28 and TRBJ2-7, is DVKVTQSSRYLVKRTGEKVFLECVQDMDHENMFWYRQDPGLGLRLIYFSYDVKMKEKGDIPEGYSVSREKKERFSLILESASTNQTSMYLCASSRSGTGGDARNFGPGTRLTVT.

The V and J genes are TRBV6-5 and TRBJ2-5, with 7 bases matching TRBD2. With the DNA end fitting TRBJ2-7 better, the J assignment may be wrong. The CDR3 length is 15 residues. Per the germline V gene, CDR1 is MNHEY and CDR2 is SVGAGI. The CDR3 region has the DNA TGTGCCAGCAGTTACTCGAATGGCGGGGGTTACGAGCAGTACTTC. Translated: CASSYSNGGGYEQYF.

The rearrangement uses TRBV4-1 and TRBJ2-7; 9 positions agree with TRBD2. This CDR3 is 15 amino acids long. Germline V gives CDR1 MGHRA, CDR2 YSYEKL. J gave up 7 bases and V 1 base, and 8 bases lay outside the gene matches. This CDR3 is CASSQGLAGKIEQYF. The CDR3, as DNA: TGCGCCAGCAGCCAAGGGCTAGCGGGAAAGATAGAGCAGTACTTC.

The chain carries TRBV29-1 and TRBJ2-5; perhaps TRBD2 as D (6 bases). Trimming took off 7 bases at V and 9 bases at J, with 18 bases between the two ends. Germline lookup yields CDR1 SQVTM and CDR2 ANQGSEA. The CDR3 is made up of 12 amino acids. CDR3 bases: TGCAGCGGCGCAGACAGTGGAGGGGCCCAGTACTTC. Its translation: CSGADSGGAQYF.

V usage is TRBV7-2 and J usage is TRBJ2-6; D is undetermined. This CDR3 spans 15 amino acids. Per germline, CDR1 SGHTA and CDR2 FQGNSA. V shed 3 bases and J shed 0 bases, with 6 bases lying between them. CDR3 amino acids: CASSLRSSGANVLTF. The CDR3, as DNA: TGTGCCAGCAGCTTGAGGAGCTCTGGGGCCAACGTCCTGACTTTC. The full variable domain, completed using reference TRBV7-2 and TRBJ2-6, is GAGVSQSPSNKVTEKGKDVELRCDPISGHTALYWYRQSLGQGLEFLIYFQGNSAPDKSGLPSDRFSAERTGGSVSTLTIQRTQQEDSAVYLCASSLRSSGANVLTFGAGSRLTVL.

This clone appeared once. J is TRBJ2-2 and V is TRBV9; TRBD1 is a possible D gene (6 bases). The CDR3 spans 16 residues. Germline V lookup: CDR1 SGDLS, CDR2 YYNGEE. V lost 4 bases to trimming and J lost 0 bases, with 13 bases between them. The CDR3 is CASSTRTDPNTGELFF. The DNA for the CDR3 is TGTGCCAGCAGCACTCGGACAGATCCGAACACCGGGGAGCTGTTTTTT.

The CDR3 sequence: CASSSPQQGNNEQFF. For the CDR3, the DNA is TGTGCCAGCAGTTCCCCACAGCAGGGGAACAATGAGCAGTTCTTC. The chain is built from TRBV6-5 and TRBJ2-1; TRBD1 might be the D (6 bases). Germline loops: CDR1 MNHEY, CDR2 SVGAGI. CDR3 length: 15 amino acids. Trimming stripped 4 bases from V and 5 bases from J, with 15 bases between.

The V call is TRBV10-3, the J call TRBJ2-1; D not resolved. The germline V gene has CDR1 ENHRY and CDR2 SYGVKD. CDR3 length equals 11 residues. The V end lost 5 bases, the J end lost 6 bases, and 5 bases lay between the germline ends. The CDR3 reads CAISTSNEQFF. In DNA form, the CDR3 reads TGTGCCATCAGTACGAGCAATGAGCAGTTCTTC.

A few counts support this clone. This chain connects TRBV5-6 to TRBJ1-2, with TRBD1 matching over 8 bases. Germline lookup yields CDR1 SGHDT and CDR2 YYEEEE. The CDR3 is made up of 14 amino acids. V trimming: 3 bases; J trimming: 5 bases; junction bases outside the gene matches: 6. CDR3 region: CASSSGGVGYGYTF. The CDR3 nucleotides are TGTGCCAGCAGCTCAGGGGGCGTCGGGTATGGCTACACCTTC.

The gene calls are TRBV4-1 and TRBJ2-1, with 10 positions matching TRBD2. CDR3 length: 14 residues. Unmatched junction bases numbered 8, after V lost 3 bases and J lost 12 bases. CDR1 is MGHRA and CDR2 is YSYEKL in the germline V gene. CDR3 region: CASSQSGGAVGQFF. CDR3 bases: TGCGCCAGCAGCCAGAGCGGGGGGGCGGTGGGGCAGTTCTTC.

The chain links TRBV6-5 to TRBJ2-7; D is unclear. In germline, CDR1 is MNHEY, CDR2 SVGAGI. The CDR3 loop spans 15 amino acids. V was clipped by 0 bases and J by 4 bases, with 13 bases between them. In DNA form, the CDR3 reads TGTGCCAGCAGTTACTCTCCTCTCCCTAGGTACGAGCAGTACTTC. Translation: CASSYSPLPRYEQYF.

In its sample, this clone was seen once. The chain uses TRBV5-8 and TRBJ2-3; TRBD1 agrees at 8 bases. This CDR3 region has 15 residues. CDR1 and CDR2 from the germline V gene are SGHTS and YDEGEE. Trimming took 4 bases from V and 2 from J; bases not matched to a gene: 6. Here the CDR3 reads CASSPGGAVTDTQYF. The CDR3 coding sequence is TGTGCCAGCAGCCCAGGGGGCGCCGTCACAGATACGCAGTATTTT.